Below, one TCR beta chain is given with its context. Its target is not known. This sample was included in a study of CD8+CD57+ T cells in acquired aplastic anemia. About the research overall: Sorted CD4+ and CD8+ cells yielded 3 to 3.5 ug of DNA on average. Healthy donor CD4+ cell samples had a mean of approximately 10 million reads.

Study-level results: Controls and patients did not differ significantly in CD8+ Simpson's diversity. Common to patients and controls were twenty-nine CD8+ CDR3 sequences.

Genomic DNA, serving as template, underwent TCR beta VDJ and CDR3 profiling. TCRdb processed the reads anew with MiXCR; each CDR3 protein has one entry. The table records 150,000 to 200,000 distinct CDR3 sequences, approximately 60% of them present only once. Sample: sorted CD4+, CD8+, or CD8+CD57+ T cells (not recorded which) from PBMCs. The receptor's source is a human donor in good health.

CDR3 DNA: TGTGCCATCAGTGAAGGGCCAAGCGGACGAGAGACCCAGTACTTC. Encoded protein: CAISEGPSGRETQYF. This rearrangement joins TRBV10-3 to TRBJ2-5; maybe TRBD2 (5 bases). The CDR3 covers 15 residues. Germline V CDR1 and CDR2: ENHRY, SYGVKD. The V gene lost 3 bases and the J gene lost 4 bases, with 15 bases spanning the gap.